Following are 24 T cell receptor beta chains from one sample sequenced in a study of monozygotic twins with inflammatory bowel disease. No DNA is given; TCRdb re-called the 5' RACE reads and lists each CDR3 protein once. The sample totals about 43,000 distinct CDR3 sequences; its top ten clones hold 5% to 6.5%. The specimen was blood. The receptors originated from a human donor with ulcerative colitis or Crohn's disease, or a healthy co-twin of an affected twin (not recorded which).

The rearrangement joins TRBV3-1 to TRBJ1-2; TCRdb's D call of TRBD1 is untestable without DNA. The CDR3 loop spans 17 amino acids. CDR1 is LGHDT and CDR2 is YNNKEL in the germline V gene (reference sequence). This chain's CDR3 is CASSQDPGTPGNYGYTF.

The genes are TRBV20-1 and TRBJ1-1; without DNA, the TCRdb call of TRBD1 cannot be checked. The CDR3 is made up of 16 amino acids. CDR1 is DFQATT, CDR2 SNEGSKA, per germline (reference sequence). CDR3 protein: CSARPLGTGANTEAFF.

The chain has TRBV28 and TRBJ2-3; TCRdb designates TRBD1, a call that cannot be tested without DNA. The germline gives CDR1 MDHEN, CDR2 SYDVKM. The CDR3 extends over 15 amino acids. This CDR3 is CASRPRGGSGGTQYF. Together with reference TRBV28 and TRBJ2-3, the CDR3 gives the full variable domain: DVKVTQSSRYLVKRTGEKVFLECVQDMDHENMFWYRQDPGLGLRLIYFSYDVKMKEKGDIPEGYSVSREKKERFSLILESASTNQTSMYLCASRPRGGSGGTQYFGPGTRLTVL.

V usage is TRBV9 and J usage is TRBJ1-6. This CDR3 region has 14 residues. Germline CDR1 is SGDLS and CDR2 is YYNGEE. The CDR3 here is CASSVEQDASPLHF.

This clonotype counts as medium-sized (0.01 to 0.1%) by frequency. This sequence joins TRBV5-1 and TRBJ2-3; TCRdb's assignment of TRBD2 cannot be checked, as there is no DNA. This CDR3 is built from 21 residues. Per germline, CDR1 SGHRS and CDR2 YFSETQ. Here the CDR3 reads CASSPYDSTKRLAGTTDTQYF.

The chain employs TRBV7-2 and TRBJ1-4. Germline V gene sequence: CDR1 SGHTA, CDR2 FQGNSA. The CDR3 has 16 residues. The chain's CDR3 is CASSLGPTTTNEKLFF. Combining the CDR3 with reference TRBV7-2 and TRBJ1-4 gives the whole variable domain GAGVSQSPSNKVTEKGKDVELRCDPISGHTALYWYRQSLGQGLEFLIYFQGNSAPDKSGLPSDRFSAERTGGSVSTLTIQRTQQEDSAVYLCASSLGPTTTNEKLFFGSGTQLSVL.

The J gene is TRBJ1-1, the V gene TRBV7-2; the TRBD1 assignment by TCRdb is unverifiable without DNA. This CDR3 comprises 14 residues. Germline CDR1 reads SGHTA; CDR2 reads FQGNSA. CDR3 amino acids: CASSLQTGGTEAFF.

The rearrangement uses TRBV21-1 and TRBJ1-3. TRBV21-1 is noted as a pseudogene. CDR3 length: 15 amino acids. The chain's CDR3 is CARRGYATSGNTIYF.

The chain recombines TRBV10-3 with TRBJ2-5; absent DNA, TCRdb's TRBD1 call cannot be checked. The CDR3 totals 16 residues. CDR1 is ENHRY, CDR2 SYGVKD, per germline. The CDR3 sequence is CAITEPDSPEVETQYF.

The rearrangement uses TRBV12-3 or TRBV12-4 and TRBJ2-7; no DNA is available, so the TRBD2 call from TCRdb remains unchecked. CDR3 length equals 15 residues. The CDR3 sequence: CASSFGTSGSYKQYF.

This chain joins TRBV20-1 and TRBJ2-1; TCRdb's D call of TRBD2 is untestable without DNA. This CDR3 spans 15 amino acids. Germline V gives CDR1 DFQATT, CDR2 SNEGSKA (reference sequence). CDR3: CSARDGVAGGNEQFF.

The chain uses TRBV19 and TRBJ1-1. Per germline, CDR1 LNHDA and CDR2 SQIVND (reference sequence). The CDR3 covers 15 residues. The chain's CDR3 is CASSTIGAGNTEAFF.

This chain uses TRBV5-4 with TRBJ1-2. CDR3 length: 17 amino acids. The germline V gene encodes CDR1 SGHNT and CDR2 YYREEE (reference sequence). The CDR3 sequence: CASSLDRGLASFYGYTF. Supplemented by reference TRBV5-4 and TRBJ1-2, the full variable domain reads ETGVTQSPTHLIKTRGQQVTLRCSSQSGHNTVSWYQQALGQGPQFIFQYYREEENGRGNFPPRFSGLQFPNYSSELNVNALELDDSALYLCASSLDRGLASFYGYTFGSGTRLTVV.

The chain employs TRBV5-1 and TRBJ2-5; TCRdb lists TRBD1, though no DNA is available to test this call. Germline CDR1 and CDR2: SGHRS and YFSETQ. This CDR3 has 15 amino acids. CDR3 sequence reads: CASSLGSGEKETQYF.

This CDR3 is CASSVDGGGTEAFF. This chain connects TRBV9 to TRBJ1-1. CDR1 is SGDLS and CDR2 is YYNGEE in the germline V gene. The CDR3 length is 14 residues.

The rearrangement joins TRBV13 to TRBJ2-5; TCRdb's assignment of TRBD2 cannot be checked, as there is no DNA. Per germline, CDR1 PRHDT and CDR2 FYEKMQ (reference sequence). This CDR3 is 15 amino acids long. The CDR3: CASSFKAGGAKTQYF.

The rearrangement links TRBV10-3 to TRBJ1-4; TCRdb selects TRBD1, and the lack of DNA leaves this call unchecked. Germline V gene data show CDR1 as ENHRY and CDR2 as SYGVKD. The CDR3 contains 17 residues. CDR3 region: CAISDLRDGATNEKLFF.

V and J are TRBV7-8 and TRBJ2-5; TCRdb returns TRBD2, unconfirmable since there is no DNA. The germline gives CDR1 SGHVS, CDR2 FQNEAQ. This CDR3 has 16 amino acids. This chain's CDR3 is CASGGGAGGPGETQYF.

This sequence joins TRBV5-5 and TRBJ2-7; absent DNA, TCRdb's TRBD1 call cannot be checked. CDR3 length equals 14 residues. The germline V gene encodes CDR1 SGHKS and CDR2 YYEKEE (reference sequence). CDR3 protein: CASSLGSGTYEQYF.

The chain combines TRBV4-1 with TRBJ1-1; TCRdb designates TRBD1, a call that cannot be tested without DNA. Germline CDR1 and CDR2: MGHRA and YSYEKL. The CDR3 consists of 14 residues. The chain's CDR3 is CASSQAGRNTEAFF.

V and J are TRBV5-4 and TRBJ2-5; TCRdb lists TRBD1, though no DNA is available to test this call. The CDR3 is 16 amino acids. CDR1 is SGHNT and CDR2 is YYREEE in the germline V gene (reference sequence). The CDR3 protein is CASSLGRGRDQETQYF.

This sequence joins TRBV7-2 and TRBJ2-1. This CDR3 is built from 15 residues. Germline V gene lookup returns CDR1 SGHTA and CDR2 FQGNSA. The CDR3 sequence is CASSLARSSYNEQFF. Filled out from reference TRBV7-2 and TRBJ2-1, the complete variable domain reads GAGVSQSPSNKVTEKGKDVELRCDPISGHTALYWYRQSLGQGLEFLIYFQGNSAPDKSGLPSDRFSAERTGGSVSTLTIQRTQQEDSAVYLCASSLARSSYNEQFFGPGTRLTVL.

The chain has TRBV18 and TRBJ1-2; there is no DNA to check the TCRdb D call of TRBD1. The germline gives CDR1 KGHSH, CDR2 LQKENI. CDR3 size: 15 residues. This chain's CDR3 is CASSRAGTGSDGYTF.

The chain employs TRBV5-1 and TRBJ2-3; with no DNA, the TCRdb D assignment of TRBD1 cannot be verified. CDR3 length: 15 residues. Germline values: CDR1 SGHRS, CDR2 YFSETQ. Here the CDR3 reads CASRLNRANQDTQYF.